This entry lists 22 T cell receptor beta chains sequenced from one sample in a study of T-cell reconstitution after alpha-beta-depleted transplantation in children. It was with unique molecular identifiers that the TCRbeta library was prepared. TCRdb reprocessed the PCR reads with MiXCR, giving one entry per CDR3 protein. The sample includes about 980,000 distinct CDR3 sequences, about 29% of them seen just once. The source was PBMCs, mostly from graft donor cells, collected 360 days after TCRalphabeta/CD19-depleted stem cell transplant. The receptors originated from a boy in the first two years of life who had a stem cell transplant for SCID, so the T cells may come from the graft donor.

The chain joins TRBV20-1 to TRBJ2-3; 7 positions match TRBD1. There are 15 residues in the CDR3. The germline V gene has CDR1 DFQATT and CDR2 SNEGSKA (reference sequence). V dropped 4 bases and J dropped 1; count of bases not matched to a gene: 8. In nucleotides, the CDR3 is TGCAGTGCTACCGACAGGGTGTACGGCACAGATACGCAGTATTTT. Translating gives CSATDRVYGTDTQYF.

The sample holds one count of this clonotype. The chain employs TRBV7-2 and TRBJ2-5; possibly TRBD2 for D (5 bases). The CDR3 consists of 16 residues. With 3 bases removed from V and 1 base from J, the gap between germline ends came to 15 bases. Germline CDR1 SGHTA, CDR2 FQGNSA. Written as DNA, the CDR3 is TGTGCCAGCAGCTTCGGTTGGGCGGGCACCCAAGAGACCCAGTACTTC. It yields the protein CASSFGWAGTQETQYF. Combining the CDR3 with reference TRBV7-2 and TRBJ2-5 gives the whole variable domain GAGVSQSPSNKVTEKGKDVELRCDPISGHTALYWYRQSLGQGLEFLIYFQGNSAPDKSGLPSDRFSAERTGGSVSTLTIQRTQQEDSAVYLCASSFGWAGTQETQYFGPGTRLLVL.

The chain is built from TRBV5-1 and TRBJ2-3; D might be TRBD1 or TRBD2, each matching 5 bases. The CDR3 totals 19 residues. V was cut by 3 bases and J by 0 bases, with 23 bases left in between. CDR1 is SGHRS and CDR2 is YFSETQ in the germline V gene. CDR3 sequence (DNA): TGCGCCAGCAGCTGGGCCAGAGACAGCGGCCGGCTAAGCACAGATACGCAGTATTTT. Its protein is CASSWARDSGRLSTDTQYF.

The rearrangement uses TRBV12-3 or TRBV12-4 and TRBJ2-4; no definite D call. V was pared by 0 bases and J by 2 bases, with 14 bases between. The CDR3 has 17 amino acids. The CDR3 DNA reads as TGTGCCAGCAGTTTAGCGGGTTTCGAGCCGCCCAAAAACATTCAGTACTTC. This encodes CASSLAGFEPPKNIQYF.

The V and J genes are TRBV11-2 and TRBJ1-3, with D perhaps TRBD1 (6 bases). The CDR3 has 19 amino acids. Looked up from germline, CDR1 is SGHAT and CDR2 is FQNNGV. Deletions cut 5 bases from V and 0 bases from J, with 23 bases between. The CDR3 nucleotides are TGTGCCAGCAGCCCAACAGGGACCGAACCTCTGATCTCTGGAAACACCATATATTTT. This gives the protein CASSPTGTEPLISGNTIYF.

The rearrangement joins TRBV12-3 or TRBV12-4 to TRBJ2-1, with 9 bases aligning to TRBD1. The V gene end was trimmed by 5 bases and the J gene end by 6 bases; junction bases not matched to a gene: 11. The CDR3 is made up of 16 amino acids. CDR3 amino acids: CASSEIQGAQGNEQFF. The CDR3 bases are TGTGCCAGCAGTGAGATACAGGGGGCGCAGGGCAATGAGCAGTTCTTC.

The chain employs TRBV27 and TRBJ2-1; no clear D. This CDR3 is 12 amino acids long. In germline, CDR1 is MNHEY, CDR2 SMNVEV (reference sequence). Trimming took off 4 bases at V and 7 bases at J, with 8 bases between the two ends. Here the CDR3 reads CASSSYGNEQFF. CDR3 DNA sequence: TGTGCCAGCAGTTCATACGGTAATGAGCAGTTCTTC.

This clonotype has more than one count but fewer than ten. The chain joins TRBV7-8 to TRBJ2-3; possibly TRBD1 for D (5 bases). The ends were cut back, 8 bases at V and 5 bases at J, with 17 bases in the middle. Germline lookup yields CDR1 SGHVS and CDR2 FQNEAQ. The CDR3 is made up of 14 amino acids. The CDR3 spells CASRLFQGLDTQYF. The CDR3 DNA sequence: TGTGCCAGCCGTTTGTTCCAGGGTTTAGATACGCAGTATTTT.

The V call is TRBV20-1, the J call TRBJ2-7, with a possible D match to TRBD2 (7 bases). The CDR3 loop spans 13 amino acids. Trimming stripped 4 bases from V and 2 bases from J, with 12 bases between. CDR1 and CDR2 (germline): DFQATT, SNEGSKA (reference sequence). DNA for the CDR3: TGCAGTGCTATCCGCGGGGGCACCTACGAGCAGTACTTC. Its protein product is CSAIRGGTYEQYF.

In this sample, this clonotype turned up a few times. The gene calls are TRBV12-3 or TRBV12-4 and TRBJ2-3, with unresolved D. This CDR3 is 15 amino acids long. V lost 7 bases, J lost 5 bases, and 19 bases lay in between. CDR3 nucleotides: TGTGCCAGCACTAAAATGGACGGAGTGGGAGATACGCAGTATTTT. This sequence encodes CASTKMDGVGDTQYF.

This clonotype occurred a few times. The chain carries TRBV6-2 or TRBV6-3 and TRBJ1-5; D is unresolved. From germline, CDR1 is MNHEY and CDR2 SVGEGT. Trimming pared 0 bases from V and 2 bases from J, leaving 11 bases between. This CDR3 is built from 16 residues. The CDR3 is CASSYSISVGNQPQHF. CDR3 bases: TGTGCCAGCAGTTACTCGATATCTGTAGGCAATCAGCCCCAGCATTTT.

The chain joins TRBV2 to TRBJ1-5; D is possibly TRBD1 (5 bases). The V end lost 10 bases, the J end lost 4 bases, and 17 bases lay between the germline ends. Germline values: CDR1 SNHLY, CDR2 FYNNEI. CDR3 length: 14 amino acids. The CDR3 DNA reads as TGTGCCACTACACTTCAGGGAGTTAATCAGCCCCAGCATTTT. The encoded protein is CATTLQGVNQPQHF.

The chain uses TRBV10-3 and TRBJ2-7; no definite D call. The CDR3 runs to 13 residues. CDR1 is ENHRY and CDR2 is SYGVKD in the germline V gene. The ends were cut back, 4 bases at V and 5 bases at J, with 12 bases in the middle. The CDR3 region has the DNA TGTGCCATCAGTGCCGTCGGTGCCCACGAGCAGTACTTC. It is translated as CAISAVGAHEQYF.

This clonotype was counted between two and nine times. The J gene is TRBJ1-2, the V gene TRBV20-1, with D uncertain. The germline V and J ends were trimmed by 0 bases and 2 bases, with 10 bases remaining between them. The germline V gene has CDR1 DFQATT and CDR2 SNEGSKA (reference sequence). CDR3 length: 14 residues. The CDR3 sequence is CSARDQERNYGYTF. The CDR3 DNA reads as TGCAGTGCTAGAGATCAGGAGAGGAACTATGGCTACACCTTC.

This CDR3 is CASSYSSGQVEGEQFF. CDR3 bases: TGTGCCAGCAGTTACTCCTCCGGACAGGTCGAGGGTGAGCAGTTCTTC. The V call is TRBV6-5, the J call TRBJ2-1, with TRBD1 matching over 7 bases. Trimming cost V 0 bases and J 9 bases; bases outside gene matches: 11. The germline V gene has CDR1 MNHEY and CDR2 SVGAGI. This CDR3 is 16 amino acids long.

The chain combines TRBV29-1 with TRBJ1-2; no reliable D call. The CDR3 is 12 amino acids. CDR1 is SQVTM, CDR2 ANQGSEA, per germline. V gave up 4 bases and J gave up 10 bases, with 16 bases separating them. The CDR3 DNA follows: TGCAGCGTTGGAAGAGATCGGCGGGACTACACCTTC. It translates to CSVGRDRRDYTF.

A word on this clonotype: A clone one base away is much larger, so this may be a read error. The chain carries TRBV12-3 or TRBV12-4 and TRBJ2-1; D is undetermined. The CDR3 runs to 13 residues. The CDR3 sequence: CASSFSTNNQQFF. CDR3 nucleotides: TGTGCCAGCAGTTTTAGCACGAACAATCAGCAGTTCTTC.

The chain couples TRBV20-1 to TRBJ2-7; tentatively, D is TRBD2 (6 bases). This CDR3 has 14 amino acids. Germline loops: CDR1 DFQATT, CDR2 SNEGSKA (reference sequence). With 3 bases removed from V and 5 bases from J, the gap between germline ends came to 17 bases. The CDR3 nucleotides read TGCAGTGCTAGCTCTAGCGCTGGTACGAACGAGCAGTACTTC. It is translated as CSASSSAGTNEQYF.

The chain recombines TRBV11-2 with TRBJ2-1; TRBD2 aligns across 15 bases. The length of the CDR3 is 19 residues. The germline gives CDR1 SGHAT, CDR2 FQNNGV. V shed 0 bases, J shed 7 bases, and the junction held 10 bases outside the gene matches. The DNA of the CDR3 is TGTGCCAGCAGCTTAGAGGTGGTCGGACTAGCGGGGGGGCTAAATGAGCAGTTCTTC. As protein: CASSLEVVGLAGGLNEQFF.

This clonotype was seen a few times. The chain combines TRBV25-1 with TRBJ1-3; 10 bases fit TRBD1. The CDR3 has 16 residues. V trimming: 4 bases; J trimming: 2 bases; junction bases outside the gene matches: 5. CDR1 and CDR2 from the germline V gene are MGHDK and SYGVNS. CDR3 loop: CASSARDRGPGNTIYF. CDR3 DNA sequence: TGTGCCAGCAGTGCCCGGGACAGGGGACCTGGAAACACCATATATTTT.

The CDR3 reads CASSPAPKKNIQYF. The CDR3 DNA is TGCGCCAGCAGTCCCGCCCCCAAGAAAAACATTCAGTACTTC. The chain couples TRBV5-1 to TRBJ2-4; no clear D. Trimming pared 5 bases from V and 4 bases from J, leaving 13 bases between. Germline CDR1 is SGHRS and CDR2 is YFSETQ. The length of the CDR3 is 14 residues.

The chain employs TRBV5-1 and TRBJ2-2; a possible D gene is TRBD1 (6 bases). The V gene lost 4 bases and the J gene lost 5 bases, with 15 bases spanning the gap. Per the germline V gene, CDR1 is SGHRS and CDR2 is YFSETQ. This CDR3 comprises 15 residues. CDR3 residues: CASSRLQQGTGELFF. CDR3 sequence (DNA): TGCGCCAGCAGCCGACTCCAACAGGGTACCGGGGAGCTGTTTTTT.